Listed below are T cell receptor beta chains from one sample, sequenced in a study of T cell changes during pregnancy in multiple sclerosis. Generated by immunoSEQ multiplex PCR, the TCRdb table keeps only in-frame clones and is missing some. Among 50,000 to 65,000 clones, approximately 94% were seen once, and the ten largest hold 2.5% to 4%. This sample comprised CD8+ T cells from peripheral blood mononuclear cells, obtained in the second trimester of pregnancy. These TCRs come from a female donor with multiple sclerosis, enrolled in a pregnancy study. Each CDR3 is given with its conserved first and last residue. Fields, in order: D gene, J gene, V gene, clone size, CDR3 DNA, CDR3 protein. The D gene is left open where the match is weak. Size is omitted from some rows. Given values are once, few, many or a class for expanded clones.

D: TRBD1; J: TRBJ1-2; V: TRBV19; size: NA; DNA: TGTGCCAGTAGTGGGTATCCAGGGGGTTCTGGCTACACCTTC; CDR3: CASSGYPGGSGYTF
D: NA; J: TRBJ2-3; V: TRBV29-1; size: NA; DNA: TGCAGCGTGGCGGGGACTAGCACAGATACGCAGTATTTT; CDR3: CSVAGTSTDTQYF
D: TRBD1; J: TRBJ1-5; V: TRBV4-1; size: NA; DNA: TGCGCCAGCAGCCAAGAGTACAGGGGAAGCAATCAGCCCCAGCATTTT; CDR3: CASSQEYRGSNQPQHF
D: NA; J: TRBJ1-1; V: TRBV9; size: once; DNA: TGTGCCAGCAGCGTAGCGGGTGTTCCGAACACTGAAGCTTTCTTT; CDR3: CASSVAGVPNTEAFF
D: TRBD1; J: TRBJ1-5; V: TRBV27; size: NA; DNA: TGTGCCAGCAGGCTACAGGGGTCTCAGCCCCAGCATTTT; CDR3: CASRLQGSQPQHF
D: TRBD1; J: TRBJ1-2; V: TRBV30; size: NA; DNA: TGTGCCTGGAGTGCAACAGGGGGGGGTGGCTACACCTTC; CDR3: CAWSATGGGGYTF
D: TRBD1; J: TRBJ1-2; V: TRBV27; size: NA; DNA: TGTGCCAGCAGTTCCGGGACAGCATATGGCTACACCTTC; CDR3: CASSSGTAYGYTF
D: TRBD2; J: TRBJ2-1; V: TRBV19; size: NA; DNA: TGTGCCAGTAGTTTAGGACTAGCGGGAGGAAATGAGCAGTTCTTC; CDR3: CASSLGLAGGNEQFF
D: NA; J: TRBJ2-7; V: TRBV5-1; size: once; DNA: TGCGCCAGCAGCTTGGCCTCGAGCTACGAGCAGTACTTC; CDR3: CASSLASSYEQYF
D: NA; J: TRBJ1-3; V: TRBV6-6; size: few; DNA: TGTGCCAGCAGAGATTTCACAGGGAGCTCTGGAAACACCATATATTTT; CDR3: CASRDFTGSSGNTIYF
D: TRBD2; J: TRBJ2-1; V: TRBV19; size: NA; DNA: TGTGCCAGTAGTGAAAAGCGGGAGGGCCCCTACAATGAGCAGTTCTTC; CDR3: CASSEKREGPYNEQFF
D: TRBD2; J: TRBJ2-1; V: TRBV6-1; size: NA; DNA: TGTGCCAGCAGTGGACTAGCGGGAATGGACTTATATGAGCAGTTCTTC; CDR3: CASSGLAGMDLYEQFF
D: TRBD1; J: TRBJ2-3; V: TRBV27; size: NA; DNA: TGTGCCAGCAGTTTCGGACAGGGCACAGATACGCAGTATTTT; CDR3: CASSFGQGTDTQYF
D: TRBD1; J: TRBJ2-7; V: TRBV19; size: NA; DNA: TGTGCCAGTAGTATGGGGACAGGGAGCTCCTACGAGCAGTACTTC; CDR3: CASSMGTGSSYEQYF
D: NA; J: TRBJ2-5; V: TRBV15; size: NA; DNA: TGTGCCACCAGCGCGGGCCGAGAGACCCAGTACTTC; CDR3: CATSAGRETQYF
D: TRBD2; J: TRBJ2-7; V: TRBV27; size: NA; DNA: TGTGCCAGCAGTTTTTCCAGCGGGAGTTACGAGCAGTACTTC; CDR3: CASSFSSGSYEQYF
D: NA; J: TRBJ1-1; V: TRBV5-1; size: NA; DNA: TGCGCCAGCAGCTTTGGACAGGAAGCTTTCTTT; CDR3: CASSFGQEAFF
D: TRBD1; J: TRBJ2-5; V: TRBV6-1; size: NA; DNA: TGTGCCAGCAGTGAAGCGCTTCATAGGGACAGGGTTAGTTTGGAGACCCAGTACTTC; CDR3: CASSEALHRDRVSLETQYF
D: NA; J: TRBJ1-2; V: TRBV14; size: NA; DNA: TGTGCCAGCAGCCCGCAAGCTACAGGGTTCGGCGGCTACACCTTC; CDR3: CASSPQATGFGGYTF
D: NA; J: TRBJ1-1; V: TRBV6-6; size: NA; DNA: TGTGCCAGCAGTTACCGTACAGGGTTGCGGAACACTGAAGCTTTCTTT; CDR3: CASSYRTGLRNTEAFF
D: TRBD2; J: TRBJ2-7; V: TRBV7-9; size: NA; DNA: TGTGCCAGCAGCCCGACTAGCAATCCCTACGAGCAGTACTTC; CDR3: CASSPTSNPYEQYF
D: TRBD2; J: TRBJ2-1; V: TRBV5-1; size: NA; DNA: TGCGCCAGCAAGGCAATAGCGGGAGGGCCTAGAATCCCCTACAATGAGCAGTTCTTC; CDR3: CASKAIAGGPRIPYNEQFF
D: NA; J: TRBJ2-1; V: TRBV5-4; size: once; DNA: TGTGCCAGCAGCTCGGAGGGGACCGACTACAATGAGCAGTTCTTC; CDR3: CASSSEGTDYNEQFF
D: NA; J: TRBJ2-1; V: TRBV27; size: NA; DNA: TGTGCCAGCAGTTTTGTTACCGGCAATGAGCAGTTCTTC; CDR3: CASSFVTGNEQFF
D: TRBD2; J: TRBJ2-3; V: TRBV13; size: NA; DNA: TGTGCCAGCAGCTTAAGGCGGGAGAGAGATACGCAGTATTTT; CDR3: CASSLRRERDTQYF
D: NA; J: TRBJ1-1; V: TRBV9; size: NA; DNA: TGTGCCAGCAGTGAATTCAGGGCTCCCACTGAAGCTTTCTTT; CDR3: CASSEFRAPTEAFF
D: NA; J: TRBJ2-1; V: TRBV27; size: NA; DNA: TGTGCCAGCAGTTCAGACAGGAAGTACAATGAGCAGTTCTTC; CDR3: CASSSDRKYNEQFF
D: TRBD1; J: TRBJ2-3; V: TRBV13; size: NA; DNA: TGTGCCAGCAGCTCCGGACAGGGATCCACAGATACGCAGTATTTT; CDR3: CASSSGQGSTDTQYF
D: TRBD2; J: TRBJ2-1; V: TRBV7-3; size: NA; DNA: TGTGCCAGCAGGTACGGACTAGCGGGAGTCTACAATGAGCAGTTCTTC; CDR3: CASRYGLAGVYNEQFF
D: NA; J: TRBJ1-1; V: TRBV4-1; size: NA; DNA: TGCGCCAGCAGTTCCAGGGAAGGGCCTGAAGCTTTCTTT; CDR3: CASSSREGPEAFF
D: NA; J: TRBJ1-4; V: TRBV7-9; size: NA; DNA: TGTGCCAGCAGCCCTTCAGTGGGTAAGACGGGTAATGAAAAACTGTTTTTT; CDR3: CASSPSVGKTGNEKLFF
D: TRBD2; J: TRBJ2-1; V: TRBV19; size: NA; DNA: TGTGCCAGTAGTATGACTAGCGGTACTTACAATGAGCAGTTCTTC; CDR3: CASSMTSGTYNEQFF
D: NA; J: TRBJ1-1; V: TRBV19; size: NA; DNA: TGTGCCAGTAGTATCTCTATAAATGAAGCTTTCTTT; CDR3: CASSISINEAFF
D: NA; J: TRBJ2-2; V: TRBV27; size: NA; DNA: TGTGCCAGCGGAGACACCGGGGAGCTGTTTTTT; CDR3: CASGDTGELFF
D: NA; J: TRBJ2-7; V: TRBV19; size: NA; DNA: TGTGCCAGTAGTATAGGCAGGGGACCCTACGAGCAGTACTTC; CDR3: CASSIGRGPYEQYF
D: NA; J: TRBJ2-5; V: TRBV19; size: NA; DNA: TGTGCCAGTAGCGCCACGGGAGCGGAGGAAGAGACCCAGTACTTC; CDR3: CASSATGAEEETQYF
D: NA; J: TRBJ1-5; V: TRBV27; size: NA; DNA: TGTGCCAGCAGTCTCATAGCCCCGAGGAGCAATCAGCCCCAGCATTTT; CDR3: CASSLIAPRSNQPQHF
D: TRBD2; J: TRBJ2-5; V: TRBV2; size: NA; DNA: TGTGCCAGCAGTGAAGCCTTGGCCGAAATTAGCGGGAGAAGGAGGGAAGAGACCCAGTACTTC; CDR3: CASSEALAEISGRRREETQYF
D: NA; J: TRBJ2-7; V: TRBV19; size: NA; DNA: TGTGCCAGTAGTATGGGACACCTCTACGAGCAGTACTTC; CDR3: CASSMGHLYEQYF
D: NA; J: TRBJ2-1; V: TRBV19; size: NA; DNA: TGTGCCAGTAGTCCCAACGAACTAGCAAATGAGCAGTTCTTC; CDR3: CASSPNELANEQFF
D: NA; J: TRBJ2-3; V: TRBV6-5; size: NA; DNA: TGTGCCAGCAGTTCGCCGGGATTGGCAGATACGCAGTATTTT; CDR3: CASSSPGLADTQYF
D: TRBD1; J: TRBJ2-1; V: TRBV13; size: NA; DNA: TGTGCCAGCAGCCCCCGGACAGGAGGAAGGTCCAATGAGCAGTTCTTC; CDR3: CASSPRTGGRSNEQFF
D: NA; J: TRBJ1-5; V: TRBV7-2; size: NA; DNA: TGTGCCAGCGAGCTTCTTCCGGGCAATCAGCCCCAGCATTTT; CDR3: CASELLPGNQPQHF
D: NA; J: TRBJ1-1; V: TRBV9; size: NA; DNA: TGTGCCAGCAGCCAGGCCTTATTGAACACTGAAGCTTTCTTT; CDR3: CASSQALLNTEAFF